This entry lists 3 T cell receptor beta chains sequenced from one sample in a study of cytomegalovirus exposure and HLA in healthy donors. PCR involved 60 Vbeta and 13 Jbeta primers. TCRdb's table, derived via immunoSEQ multiplex PCR, lists solely in-frame clones and lacks some. The data show about 210,000 clones, about 77% seen once. The sample taken for sequencing was PBMCs. These receptors were obtained from a boy aged 5-17 years in good health and CMV-seronegative.

This chain uses TRBV5-4 with TRBJ1-1; 9 nucleotides match TRBD1. The V segment lost 4 bases and the J segment 4 bases; nucleotides outside the gene matches: 11. Germline CDR1 SGHNT, CDR2 YYREEE (reference sequence). This CDR3 has 16 residues. Written as DNA, the CDR3 is TGTGCCAGCAGCGTGGGACAGGGTGGAAGGGGCACTGAAGCTTTCTTT. This translates into CASSVGQGGRGTEAFF.

The chain employs TRBV10-3 and TRBJ1-2; D perhaps matches TRBD1 (5 bases). Trimming removed 10 bases from V and 3 bases from J, with 15 bases in between. CDR1 and CDR2 (germline): ENHRY, SYGVKD. This CDR3 comprises 13 residues. CDR3 region: CANRDRGDYGYTF. The CDR3 DNA sequence: TGTGCCAACCGGGACCGGGGGGACTATGGCTACACCTTC.

The chain has TRBV30 and TRBJ1-1, with 7 bases fitting TRBD1. This CDR3 has 18 amino acids. V lost 0 bases and J lost 5; bases outside the gene matches: 18. Germline loops: CDR1 GTSNPN, CDR2 SVGIG (reference sequence). The DNA for the CDR3 is TGTGCCTGGAGTGTACGTGAGGCAGGGGGAGATTTCCTTACTGAAGCTTTCTTT. The encoded protein is CAWSVREAGGDFLTEAFF.